These T cell receptor beta chains were read from a single sample in a study of blood T cell repertoires in COVID-19. The assay was immunoSEQ multiplex PCR, and TCRdb's table has in-frame clones only and misses some. The profile shows under 200,000 clones, more than 75% of them singletons. Sequencing used PBMCs or T cells enriched from blood (not recorded which). These receptors originate from a woman in her fifties or sixties who had recovered from COVID-19. Both conserved end residues are part of each CDR3. A D gene is named only where the DNA matches it firmly. Size is stated for part of the rows, as once, few or many counts, or as a class when the clone is expanded.

clone_size d_call j_call v_call cdr3_nt cdr3_aa
once NA TRBJ2-1 TRBV6-6 TGTGCCAGCAGTTACTCCGGGGGGCAGGGCAATGAGCAGTTCTTC CASSYSGGQGNEQFF
NA NA TRBJ1-1 TRBV19 TGTGTCTCCCGGGGGGGCCTGAGGATGAACACTGAAGCTTTCTTT CVSRGGLRMNTEAFF
NA NA TRBJ2-3 TRBV5-1 TGCGCCAGCAGAAAGGACTCGCACTTGGCAGATACGCAGTATTTT CASRKDSHLADTQYF
NA NA TRBJ2-7 TRBV5-5 TGTGCCAGCAGCCTCGGACAGCCTGGTACCTACGAGCAGTACTTC CASSLGQPGTYEQYF
NA TRBD1 TRBJ2-1 TRBV24-1 TGTGCCACCAGTGAACATTCCGGGACAGGGGGATACAATGAGCAGTTCTTC CATSEHSGTGGYNEQFF
NA NA TRBJ2-7 TRBV18 TGTGCCAGCTCACCAACAGCTACTCCTTCCTACGAGCAGTACTTC CASSPTATPSYEQYF
NA NA TRBJ1-1 TRBV9 TGTGCCAGCAGCGTAAGCGGGGCGGCGGACACTGAAGCTTTCTTT CASSVSGAADTEAFF
NA NA TRBJ2-5 TRBV5-1 TGCGCCAGCAGATTTAATCCGAGGTACCAAGAGACCCAGTACTTC CASRFNPRYQETQYF
NA NA TRBJ1-1 TRBV11-3 TGTGCCAGCAGCTTAGGAGGGTCTCTTCTGAGTGAAGCTTTCTTT CASSLGGSLLSEAFF
NA NA TRBJ1-2 TRBV5-1 TGCGCCAGCAGCTTGGCCCCGACAGAGGGCTACACCTTC CASSLAPTEGYTF
NA NA TRBJ2-7 TRBV6-5 TGTGCCAGCAGGTGGTGGCGGGGCCCCTACGAGCAGTACTTC CASRWWRGPYEQYF
NA TRBD2 TRBJ2-3 TRBV5-8 TGTGCCAGCAGGCGCGGGACTAGCGGGGATCCTAGCACAGATACGCAGTATTTT CASRRGTSGDPSTDTQYF
NA TRBD2 TRBJ2-7 TRBV11-1 TGTGCCAGCAGCACCACTAGCGGGCTTTCCTACGAGCAGTACTTC CASSTTSGLSYEQYF
NA TRBD1 TRBJ2-2 TRBV11-3 TGTGCCAGCAGCTTCCTTCCCCCCTACAGGGGTACCGGGGAGCTGTTTTTT CASSFLPPYRGTGELFF
NA NA TRBJ2-5 TRBV7-4 TGTGCCAGCAGCTTATGTGGCGGGATGATGGATTGCGAGACCCAGTACTTC CASSLCGGMMDCETQYF
NA TRBD2 TRBJ2-7 TRBV6-1 TGTGCCAGCAGTGAATGGCGGGACTACTACGAGCAGTACTTC CASSEWRDYYEQYF
NA NA TRBJ2-3 TRBV7-9 TGTGCCAGCAGCCATGGGCCAGATACGCAGTATTTT CASSHGPDTQYF
NA TRBD1 TRBJ1-3 TRBV5-6 TGTGCCAGCAGCTCTTGGGACAGGGCGTCTGGAAACACCATATATTTT CASSSWDRASGNTIYF
NA TRBD1 TRBJ2-1 TRBV19 TGTGCCAGTAGGCTGACAGGGCCGGCCTACAATGAGCAGTTCTTC CASRLTGPAYNEQFF
NA TRBD2 TRBJ2-1 TRBV2 TGTGCCAGCAGTGAGGGTCGGGTGCCCAGACTAGCGGACAACAATGAGCAGTTCTTC CASSEGRVPRLADNNEQFF
NA NA TRBJ1-5 TRBV30 TGTGCCTGGAGTTGGTCGGGTGTAGATCAGCCCCAGCATTTT CAWSWSGVDQPQHF
NA TRBD2 TRBJ2-5 TRBV12-5 TGTGCTAGTGGACCTCCGGGACTAGCGGGCCAAGAGACCCAGTACTTC CASGPPGLAGQETQYF
NA TRBD2 TRBJ2-7 TRBV28 TGTGCCAGCAGTTTGGCGCGGGGGAGCTCCTACGAGCAGTACTTC CASSLARGSSYEQYF
NA TRBD1 TRBJ2-3 TRBV2 TGTGCCAGCAGCCGTGGGACAGGGAACCAAGATACGCAGTATTTT CASSRGTGNQDTQYF
NA TRBD2 TRBJ2-2 TRBV4-3 TGCGCCAGCAGCCAATCAAGGCTAGCGGGCTTCTCGAACACCGGGGAGCTGTTTTTT CASSQSRLAGFSNTGELFF
NA NA TRBJ1-1 TRBV28 TGTGCCAGCAGTCCCACTAGGTCTGAAGCTTTCTTT CASSPTRSEAFF
NA NA TRBJ2-5 TRBV4-3 TGCGCCAGCAGCCAATCCATAATACGCGACAGGGAGACCCAGTACTTC CASSQSIIRDRETQYF
NA NA TRBJ2-2 TRBV28 TGTGCCAGCAGTTTGAGGCAGACCACCGGGGAGCTGTTTTTT CASSLRQTTGELFF
NA NA TRBJ1-2 TRBV25-1 TGTGCCAGCAGTGGGGCAGGGGTAATCTATGGCTACACCTTC CASSGAGVIYGYTF
NA NA TRBJ1-6 TRBV28 TGTGCCAGCAGTTTGAGCAGGGGTGGATCACCCCTCCACTTT CASSLSRGGSPLHF
NA TRBD2 TRBJ2-5 TRBV28 TGTGCCAGCAGTTTTGTATTAGGGACTAGCGGGAGTCGAGAGACCCAGTACTTC CASSFVLGTSGSRETQYF
NA TRBD1 TRBJ1-4 TRBV29-1 TGCAGCGTACAGTCGGGACAGGATAATGAAAAACTGTTTTTT CSVQSGQDNEKLFF
NA NA TRBJ2-6 TRBV28 TGTGCCAGCAGTAACCCGGTAGGGGCCAACGTCCTGACTTTC CASSNPVGANVLTF
few NA TRBJ2-7 TRBV6-5 TGTGCCAGCACCCCCAGCTCCTACGAGCAGTACTTC CASTPSSYEQYF
NA NA TRBJ1-1 TRBV11-3 TGTGCCAGCAGCCCCACCGGGGGTGAAGCTTTCTTT CASSPTGGEAFF
once TRBD2 TRBJ2-7 TRBV7-2 TGTGCCAGCAGCTTACGTGCTAGCGGGAGTTGGACCTTAAACGAGCAGTACTTC CASSLRASGSWTLNEQYF
NA NA TRBJ2-3 TRBV10-1 TGCGCCAGCAGTGAGTCCTCAGATACGCAGTATTTT CASSESSDTQYF
NA NA TRBJ2-2 TRBV4-2 TGTGCCAGCAGCCAAGATAGAAAACTCGGGGAGCTGTTTTTT CASSQDRKLGELFF
few NA TRBJ2-7 TRBV18 TGTGCCAGCTCACCACAGGGGTCCTACGAGCAGTACTTC CASSPQGSYEQYF
NA NA TRBJ1-2 TRBV3-1/TRBV3-2 TGTGCCAGCAGCCAAGTACAACAGGGAAGAGGCTACACCTTC CASSQVQQGRGYTF
NA TRBD2 TRBJ2-3 TRBV6-5 TGTGCCAGCACCGGGAGGAGGAGCACAGATACGCAGTATTTT CASTGRRSTDTQYF
NA NA TRBJ1-4 TRBV7-9 TGTGCCAGCAGCCCCTCGGGTGAAAAACTGTTTTTT CASSPSGEKLFF